Below are 30 T cell receptor beta chains sequenced from a single sample in a study of cytomegalovirus exposure and HLA in healthy donors. Clones were read by immunoSEQ multiplex PCR, and TCRdb kept only the in-frame ones, dropping some. Of hundreds of thousands of clones listed, about 90% are singletons. Input material: PBMCs. These receptors came from a man younger than 35 in good health and CMV-seropositive.

The chain uses TRBV19 and TRBJ2-7; 8 bases match TRBD2. The junction had 7 bases not matched to a gene; V was cut back by 0 bases and J by 3 bases. CDR1 and CDR2 (germline): LNHDA, SQIVND (reference sequence). The CDR3 has 16 amino acids. The CDR3 DNA follows: TGTGCCAGTAGTATAGATGGTAGCGGGACGTTCTACGAGCAGTACTTC. Translation: CASSIDGSGTFYEQYF.

The chain couples TRBV4-3 to TRBJ2-7; D remains unclear. The CDR3 extends over 16 amino acids. V was clipped by 4 bases and J by 0 bases, with 16 bases between them. Germline-derived CDR1 and CDR2 are LGHNA and YSLEER. CDR3 loop: CASSPMNSISSYEQYF. CDR3 DNA sequence: TGCGCCAGCAGCCCAATGAATAGTATAAGCTCCTACGAGCAGTACTTC.

The V gene is TRBV7-9, the J gene TRBJ1-2, with 8 bases matching TRBD1. Losses at the gene ends were 5 bases for V and 0 bases for J; bases not matched to a gene: 5. Germline V gene sequence: CDR1 SEHNR, CDR2 FQNEAQ (reference sequence). This CDR3 has 15 amino acids. This CDR3 reads CASSIGTGANYGYTF. DNA of the CDR3: TGTGCCAGCAGCATAGGGACAGGAGCTAACTATGGCTACACCTTC.

The genes are TRBV6-5 and TRBJ1-1, with TRBD1 as a possible D gene (5 bases). The CDR3 runs 13 residues. V was trimmed by 2 bases and J by 7 bases, leaving 11 bases between them. Per germline, CDR1 MNHEY and CDR2 SVGAGI. CDR3 in amino acids: CASSYTGGYEAFF. DNA of the CDR3: TGTGCCAGCAGTTACACCGGGGGGTATGAAGCTTTCTTT.

This clone is a singleton in its sample. The chain carries TRBV5-4 and TRBJ2-3; D not certain. The CDR3 is 12 residues long. In germline, CDR1 is SGHNT, CDR2 YYREEE (reference sequence). Trimming removed 5 bases at V and 0 bases at J, with 4 bases between. The CDR3 is CASSPSTDTQYF. CDR3 DNA sequence: TGTGCCAGCAGTCCGAGCACAGATACGCAGTATTTT.

V and J are TRBV6-5 and TRBJ2-1; 9 nucleotides line up with TRBD2. The CDR3 extends over 16 amino acids. Germline V gene lookup returns CDR1 MNHEY and CDR2 SVGAGI. V dropped 0 bases and J dropped 7; count of bases not matched to a gene: 7. This CDR3 reads CASSYSGGLALNEQFF. The CDR3 DNA reads TGTGCCAGCAGTTACTCAGGCGGACTAGCGTTGAATGAGCAGTTCTTC.

The V call is TRBV6-5, the J call TRBJ2-7, with TRBD2 matching 8 bases. The junction had 7 bases not matched to a gene; V was cut back by 4 bases and J by 5 bases. Germline CDR1 is MNHEY and CDR2 is SVGAGI. This CDR3 region has 14 residues. The CDR3 region is CASSSGLVSHEQYF. The CDR3 coding sequence is TGTGCCAGCAGTTCGGGACTAGTCAGCCACGAGCAGTACTTC.

A single count supports this clone. CDR3 sequence (DNA): TGTGCCAGCAGTGTACCCCCCGTAGCAGCGGGAGGAGGTGATACGCAGTATTTT. Its protein is CASSVPPVAAGGGDTQYF. The rearrangement joins TRBV2 to TRBJ2-3; TRBD2 matches 9 bases. This CDR3 region has 18 residues. CDR1 is SNHLY, CDR2 FYNNEI, per germline. The V segment lost 4 bases and the J segment 6 bases; nucleotides outside the gene matches: 17.

The chain uses TRBV9 and TRBJ2-3; 7 bases line up with TRBD2. The CDR3 contains 13 residues. Germline V gene sequence: CDR1 SGDLS, CDR2 YYNGEE. With V trimmed by 3 bases and J by 4 bases, 2 bases remained unmatched. In nucleotides, the CDR3 is TGTGCCAGCAGCGCGGGGGGTCCAGATACGCAGTATTTT. It codes for CASSAGGPDTQYF.

This sequence joins TRBV5-1 and TRBJ2-1; D gene unclear. The CDR3 runs to 12 residues. The germline gives CDR1 SGHRS, CDR2 YFSETQ. Trimming took 0 bases from V and 7 from J, leaving 5 bases between them. CDR3 sequence reads: CASSLGVNEQFF. The DNA of the CDR3 is TGCGCCAGCAGCTTGGGGGTAAATGAGCAGTTCTTC.

The chain couples TRBV27 to TRBJ1-5; 7 bases fit TRBD1. V lost 5 bases to trimming and J lost 0 bases; unmatched junction nucleotides: 7. The germline V gene encodes CDR1 MNHEY and CDR2 SMNVEV (reference sequence). This CDR3 contains 16 residues. The CDR3 bases are TGTGCCAGCAGTCCCTCGACAGGGTATAGCAATCAGCCCCAGCATTTT. Amino acid sequence: CASSPSTGYSNQPQHF.

V and J are TRBV11-2 and TRBJ1-2, with D tentatively TRBD1 (5 bases). From germline, CDR1 is SGHAT and CDR2 FQNNGV. CDR3 size: 14 residues. The germline V and J ends were trimmed by 5 bases and 8 bases, with 18 bases remaining between them. The CDR3 region is CASSSRTGPHGYTF. The CDR3 DNA follows: TGTGCCAGCAGCAGCCGGACGGGACCGCACGGCTACACCTTC.

The V call is TRBV7-8, the J call TRBJ1-2; the match to TRBD1 covers 8 bases. Trimming took 5 bases from V and 9 from J; bases not matched to a gene: 8. Germline loops: CDR1 SGHVS, CDR2 FQNEAQ. The CDR3 runs to 13 residues. CDR3 nucleotide sequence: TGTGCCAGCAGCATGGGACAGGCGTACCGCTACACCTTC. Translation gives CASSMGQAYRYTF.

The chain has TRBV6-6 and TRBJ2-7, with D possibly being TRBD2 (5 bases). V was shortened by 2 bases and J by 3 bases, with 8 bases between the two germline ends. The length of the CDR3 is 13 residues. Germline CDR1 and CDR2: MNHNY and SVGAGI (reference sequence). The chain's CDR3 is CASSYVAFYEQYF. In DNA, the CDR3 is TGTGCCAGCAGTTACGTAGCGTTCTACGAGCAGTACTTC.

The chain employs TRBV6-5 and TRBJ1-2, with 7 bases aligning to TRBD1. Germline CDR1 and CDR2: MNHEY and SVGAGI. CDR3 length equals 14 residues. The J segment lost 3 bases and the V segment lost 6 bases, leaving 7 bases of the junction unmatched. The DNA for the CDR3 is TGTGCCAGCAGACTGACAGGGTGGGACTATGGCTACACCTTC. Translated: CASRLTGWDYGYTF.

The chain has TRBV2 and TRBJ2-7; D possibly corresponds to TRBD2 (5 bases). Germline assignment: CDR1 SNHLY and CDR2 FYNNEI. Trimming pared 10 bases from V and 7 bases from J, leaving 20 bases between. The CDR3 spans 13 residues. As DNA, the CDR3 is TGTGCCACCGTAAGTTGGAGTCGGGGAGAGCAGTACTTC. Protein sequence: CATVSWSRGEQYF.

V gene TRBV6-1 combines with J gene TRBJ1-5; D gene uncertain. Germline V CDR1 and CDR2: MNHNS, SASEGT. This CDR3 spans 15 amino acids. V lost 1 base to trimming and J lost 5 bases, with 12 bases between them. DNA for the CDR3: TGTGCCAGCAGTGAAGAGGGAGTCTTACATCAGCCCCAGCATTTT. Translating it yields CASSEEGVLHQPQHF.

This chain joins TRBV5-1 and TRBJ2-3; a possible D gene is TRBD1 (5 bases). There are 13 residues in the CDR3. CDR1 and CDR2 from the germline V gene are SGHRS and YFSETQ. With 3 bases removed from V and 8 bases from J, the gap between germline ends came to 13 bases. Written as DNA, the CDR3 is TGCGCCAGCAGCTCCGGTGGAAGGGGTACGCAGTATTTT. Translated: CASSSGGRGTQYF.

V is TRBV27 and J is TRBJ1-5; D is perhaps TRBD1 (6 bases). V lost 2 bases and J lost 6, with 11 bases in between. The CDR3 contains 14 residues. From germline, CDR1 is MNHEY and CDR2 SMNVEV (reference sequence). CDR3 in amino acids: CASSLMGGAQPQHF. CDR3 nucleotides: TGTGCCAGCAGTTTAATGGGGGGCGCTCAGCCCCAGCATTTT.

The chain joins TRBV11-2 to TRBJ2-1, with 8 nucleotides matching TRBD2. Trimming removed 1 base from V and 9 bases from J; junction bases left unmatched: 2. Germline V lookup: CDR1 SGHAT, CDR2 FQNNGV. CDR3 size: 13 residues. Here the CDR3 DNA reads TGTGCCAGCAGCTTAGGGCTAGCGGGTGAGCAGTTCTTC. It codes for CASSLGLAGEQFF.

CDR3 DNA: TGTGCCAGCAGGTCGCCGGGGGAAAATCAGCCCCAGCATTTT. It codes for CASRSPGENQPQHF. The rearrangement uses TRBV28 and TRBJ1-5; a possible D gene is TRBD1 (5 bases). Germline CDR1 and CDR2: MDHEN and SYDVKM. Trimming pared 6 bases from V and 4 bases from J, leaving 13 bases between. This CDR3 region has 14 residues. The full variable domain, with the rest looked up from reference TRBV28 and TRBJ1-5, is DVKVTQSSRYLVKRTGEKVFLECVQDMDHENMFWYRQDPGLGLRLIYFSYDVKMKEKGDIPEGYSVSREKKERFSLILESASTNQTSMYLCASRSPGENQPQHFGDGTRLSIL.

The chain recombines TRBV6-1 with TRBJ1-2, with D tentatively TRBD1 (6 bases). The germline CDR1 and CDR2 sequences are MNHNS and SASEGT. The V end was cut by 1 base, the J end by 10 bases, with 16 bases between. The CDR3 spans 14 residues. CDR3 DNA sequence: TGTGCCAGCAGTGAAGTCGGGACATCGGACGTCTACACCTTC. It translates to CASSEVGTSDVYTF.

The chain has TRBV29-1 and TRBJ1-2; 7 positions agree with TRBD1. V was clipped by 4 bases and J by 3 bases; unmatched bases: 5. The germline V gene has CDR1 SQVTM and CDR2 ANQGSEA. The CDR3 consists of 13 residues. CDR3 sequence: CSVGQGRDYGYTF. The CDR3 region has the DNA TGCAGCGTTGGACAGGGTCGTGACTATGGCTACACCTTC. Variable domain in full (rest from reference TRBV29-1 and TRBJ1-2): SAVISQKPSRDICQRGTSLTIQCQVDSQVTMMFWYRQQPGQSLTLIATANQGSEATYESGFVIDKFPISRPNLTFSTLTVSNMSPEDSSIYLCSVGQGRDYGYTFGSGTRLTVV.

This clone has a single count. The chain is built from TRBV5-1 and TRBJ1-1, with D tentatively TRBD1 (6 bases). There are 15 residues in the CDR3. Germline CDR1 and CDR2: SGHRS and YFSETQ. Trimming removed 4 bases from V and 3 bases from J, with 16 bases in between. Written as DNA, the CDR3 is TGCGCCAGCAGCCCAAATACAGGGTGGGACACTGAAGCTTTCTTT. Translating it yields CASSPNTGWDTEAFF.

The genes are TRBV29-1 and TRBJ2-2; D gene unclear. Trimming stripped 0 bases from V and 3 bases from J, with 5 bases between. Germline CDR1 is SQVTM and CDR2 is ANQGSEA. This CDR3 has 13 amino acids. The CDR3 DNA reads TGCAGCGTTGAAGATCGGGACACCGGGGAGCTGTTTTTT. Its protein is CSVEDRDTGELFF.

This chain links TRBV6-5 with TRBJ2-2, with TRBD1 matching 8 bases. From germline, CDR1 is MNHEY and CDR2 SVGAGI. This CDR3 has 15 amino acids. The ends lost 5 bases at V and 0 bases at J; junction bases unmatched: 2. The CDR3 is CASSPQGANTGELFF. The CDR3 nucleotides read TGTGCCAGCAGTCCACAGGGGGCGAACACCGGGGAGCTGTTTTTT.

J is TRBJ2-1 and V is TRBV5-1; 9 bases match TRBD1. J lost 2 bases, V lost 4 bases, and 4 bases had no gene match. The germline CDR1 and CDR2 sequences are SGHRS and YFSETQ. The CDR3 sequence is 15 residues long. CDR3 loop: CASSRTGDTYNEQFF. DNA for the CDR3: TGCGCCAGCAGCCGGACAGGGGATACCTACAATGAGCAGTTCTTC.

The chain combines TRBV7-8 with TRBJ2-3, with D perhaps TRBD1 (5 bases). The CDR3 runs 14 residues. CDR1 and CDR2 from the germline V gene are SGHVS and FQNEAQ. The V gene lost 4 bases and the J gene lost 5 bases, with 13 bases spanning the gap. CDR3 sequence (DNA): TGTGCCAGCAGCTACATAGGGGCACGAGATACGCAGTATTTT. Protein sequence: CASSYIGARDTQYF.

This chain uses TRBV4-3 with TRBJ1-2; 7 bases fit TRBD1. Germline V gene data show CDR1 as LGHNA and CDR2 as YSLEER. V dropped 3 bases and J dropped 4; count of bases not matched to a gene: 5. CDR3 size: 14 residues. The chain's CDR3 is CASSHDRETYGYTF. DNA for the CDR3: TGCGCCAGCAGCCACGACAGGGAGACCTATGGCTACACCTTC.

Many counts were recorded for this clone. The chain uses TRBV4-2 and TRBJ1-5; D gene unclear. The germline CDR1 and CDR2 sequences are LGHNA and YNFKEQ. This CDR3 has 16 amino acids. V dropped 0 bases and J dropped 4 bases, with 13 bases sitting between them. CDR3 protein: CASSQDGSGRNQPQHF. The CDR3, as DNA: TGTGCCAGCAGCCAAGACGGCTCGGGGAGGAATCAGCCCCAGCATTTT.